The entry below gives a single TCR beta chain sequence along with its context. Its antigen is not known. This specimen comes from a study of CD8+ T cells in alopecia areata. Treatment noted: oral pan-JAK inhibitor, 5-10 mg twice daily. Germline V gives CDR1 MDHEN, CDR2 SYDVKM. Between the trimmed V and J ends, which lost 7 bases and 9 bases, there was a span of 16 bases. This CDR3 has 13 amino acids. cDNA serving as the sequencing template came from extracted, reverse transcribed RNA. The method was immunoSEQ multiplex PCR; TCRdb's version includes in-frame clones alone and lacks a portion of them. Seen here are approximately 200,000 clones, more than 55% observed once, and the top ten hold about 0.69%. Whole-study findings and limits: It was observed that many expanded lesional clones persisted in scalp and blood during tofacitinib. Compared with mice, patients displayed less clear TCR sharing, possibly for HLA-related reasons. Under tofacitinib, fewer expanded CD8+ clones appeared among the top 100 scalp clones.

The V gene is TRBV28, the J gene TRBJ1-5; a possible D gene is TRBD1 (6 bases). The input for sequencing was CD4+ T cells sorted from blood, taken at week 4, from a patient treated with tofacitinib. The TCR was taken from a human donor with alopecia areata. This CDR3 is CASIGGKGVPQHF. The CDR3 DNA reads TGTGCCAGCATCGGGGGCAAAGGGGTGCCCCAGCATTTT.